This T cell receptor (beta chain) came from a study of metastatic and nonmetastatic thyroid tumors. Study conclusions and caveats: Relative to benign nodules, malignant thyroid tumors were reportedly characterized by significantly elevated TCR beta diversity in blood and tumor.

TCRdb re-processed the PCR reads through MiXCR. In the table there are 15,000 to 20,000 clones, 23% of which are singletons. Before thyroid surgery, none of the patients had received any treatment. From germline, CDR1 is SGHTA and CDR2 FQGNSA. The CDR3 spans 11 residues. Points on this clone: What it recognizes is unknown. Relative to the germline gene, one junction end is altered; a read error may explain this.

V gene TRBV7-2 combines with J gene TRBJ1-1; TRBD1 aligns across 7 bases. Sequencing used adjacent normal tissue. The clonotype was recovered from a female donor with papillary thyroid cancer or a benign thyroid nodule (not recorded which). Some clones in this sample may be carry-over from other donors' samples. The CDR3 nucleotides read TGTGCCATGTCCAGGGGGATTGAATCTTTCTTT. Translating gives CAMSRGIESFF.